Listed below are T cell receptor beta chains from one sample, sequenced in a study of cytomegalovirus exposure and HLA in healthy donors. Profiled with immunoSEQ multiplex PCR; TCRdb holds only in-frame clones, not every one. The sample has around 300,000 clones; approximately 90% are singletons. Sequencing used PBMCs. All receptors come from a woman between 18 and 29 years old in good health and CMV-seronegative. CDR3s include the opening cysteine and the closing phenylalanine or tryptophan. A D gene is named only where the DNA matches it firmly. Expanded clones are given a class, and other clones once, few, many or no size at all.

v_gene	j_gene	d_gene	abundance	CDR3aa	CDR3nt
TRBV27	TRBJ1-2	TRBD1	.	CASSLRTGGADGYTF	TGTGCCAGCAGTCTCCGTACAGGGGGCGCGGATGGCTACACCTTC
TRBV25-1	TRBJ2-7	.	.	CASRETGLGEQYF	TGTGCCAGCAGGGAAACAGGGCTCGGCGAGCAGTACTTC
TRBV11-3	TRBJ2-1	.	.	CASSLGAGAGNEQFF	TGTGCCAGCAGCTTAGGTGCGGGGGCCGGTAATGAGCAGTTCTTC
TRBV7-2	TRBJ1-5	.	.	CASSRLGSSAFANQPQHF	TGTGCCAGCAGCCGATTGGGGTCTAGCGCGTTTGCGAATCAGCCCCAGCATTTT
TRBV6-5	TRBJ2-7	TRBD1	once	CASSYRDRLYEQYF	TGTGCCAGCAGTTACCGGGACAGGCTCTACGAGCAGTACTTC
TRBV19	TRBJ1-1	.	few	CASVERNTEAFF	TGTGCCAGTGTGGAGCGGAACACTGAAGCTTTCTTT
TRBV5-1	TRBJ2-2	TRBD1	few	CASTGTGGASTGELFF	TGCGCCAGCACCGGGACAGGGGGCGCCTCCACCGGGGAGCTGTTTTTT
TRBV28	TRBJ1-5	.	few	CASTAGNQPQHF	TGTGCCAGCACCGCAGGGAATCAGCCCCAGCATTTT
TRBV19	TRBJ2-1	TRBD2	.	CASSIPGTSGFSEQFF	TGTGCCAGTAGTATACCGGGGACTAGCGGGTTTTCGGAGCAGTTCTTC
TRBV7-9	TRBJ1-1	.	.	CASSLGRLNTEAFF	TGTGCCAGCAGCTTGGGCAGATTGAACACTGAAGCTTTCTTT
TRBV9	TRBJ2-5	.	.	CASTESATQGETQYF	TGTGCCAGCACCGAATCGGCCACCCAGGGAGAGACCCAGTACTTC
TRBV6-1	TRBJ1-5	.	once	CASSGQANQPQHF	TGTGCCAGCAGTGGACAGGCGAATCAGCCCCAGCATTTT
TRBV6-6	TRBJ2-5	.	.	CASSATTNPEPQYF	TGTGCCAGCAGTGCAACGACTAACCCGGAGCCCCAGTACTTC
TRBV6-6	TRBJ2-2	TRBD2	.	CASSYVTSGSGGELFF	TGTGCCAGCAGTTACGTGACTAGCGGATCTGGCGGGGAGCTGTTTTTT
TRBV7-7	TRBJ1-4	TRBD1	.	CASSLGTAEKLFF	TGTGCTAGCAGCTTAGGGACAGCTGAAAAACTGTTTTTT
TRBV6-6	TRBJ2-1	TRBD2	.	CASRIAGVGYNEQFF	TGTGCCAGCAGGATAGCGGGAGTAGGGTACAATGAGCAGTTCTTC
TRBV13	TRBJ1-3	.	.	CASRQSGGVNTIYF	TGTGCCAGCAGACAGTCGGGGGGGGTAAACACCATATATTTT
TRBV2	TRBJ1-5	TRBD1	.	CASRGTGQSNQPQHF	TGTGCCAGCAGGGGGACAGGGCAGAGCAATCAGCCCCAGCATTTT
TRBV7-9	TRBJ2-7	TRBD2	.	CASSTTSGGSYEQYF	TGTGCCAGCAGCACGACTAGCGGAGGCTCCTACGAGCAGTACTTC
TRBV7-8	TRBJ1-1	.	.	CASSPRMWGEAFF	TGTGCCAGCAGCCCCCGGATGTGGGGCGAAGCTTTCTTT
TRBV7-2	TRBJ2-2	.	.	CASSLQGGTNTGELFF	TGTGCCAGCAGCTTACAGGGCGGAACGAACACCGGGGAGCTGTTTTTT
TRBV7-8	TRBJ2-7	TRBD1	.	CASTWGGQGYEQYF	TGTGCCAGCACCTGGGGGGGACAGGGTTACGAGCAGTACTTC
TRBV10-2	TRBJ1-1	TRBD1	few	CASSAGQGLNTEAFF	TGCGCCAGCAGTGCGGGACAGGGCCTGAACACTGAAGCTTTCTTT
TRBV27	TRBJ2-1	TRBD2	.	CASSSRTSGGNEQFF	TGTGCCAGCAGTTCCCGGACTAGCGGGGGTAATGAGCAGTTCTTC
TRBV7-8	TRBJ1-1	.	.	CASSFGENTEAFF	TGTGCCAGCAGCTTCGGGGAGAACACTGAAGCTTTCTTT
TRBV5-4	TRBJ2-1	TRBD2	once	CASSLWGGREYNEQFF	TGTGCCAGCAGCTTGTGGGGCGGGAGGGAGTACAATGAGCAGTTCTTC
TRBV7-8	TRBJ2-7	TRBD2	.	CASSQRLAGLYEQYF	TGTGCCAGCAGTCAGAGACTAGCGGGTCTCTACGAGCAGTACTTC
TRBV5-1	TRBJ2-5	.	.	CASSFSGLQETQYF	TGCGCCAGCAGCTTTAGCGGACTCCAAGAGACCCAGTACTTC
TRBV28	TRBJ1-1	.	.	CASTQQGYNTEAFF	TGTGCCAGCACTCAACAGGGATATAACACTGAAGCTTTCTTT
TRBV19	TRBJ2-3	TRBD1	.	CASSPRDRGGADTQYF	TGTGCCAGTAGTCCCCGGGACAGGGGGGGCGCAGATACGCAGTATTTT
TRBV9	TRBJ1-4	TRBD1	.	CASSGKTGAGEKLFF	TGTGCCAGCAGCGGAAAGACAGGGGCGGGTGAAAAACTGTTTTTT
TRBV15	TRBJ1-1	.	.	CATSREGANTEAFF	TGTGCCACCAGCAGAGAGGGGGCTAACACTGAAGCTTTCTTT
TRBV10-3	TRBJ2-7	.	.	CAISEVSGPSYEQYF	TGTGCCATCAGTGAAGTTAGCGGCCCCTCCTACGAGCAGTACTTC
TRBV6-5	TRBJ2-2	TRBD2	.	CASSYTGLAASGELFF	TGTGCCAGCAGTTACACGGGACTAGCGGCATCCGGGGAGCTGTTTTTT
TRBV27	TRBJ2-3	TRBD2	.	CASSLSGTNTDTQYF	TGTGCCAGCAGTTTAAGCGGGACGAACACAGATACGCAGTATTTT
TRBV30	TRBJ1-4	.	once	CAWKTSGTRAEKLFF	TGTGCCTGGAAGACTTCCGGGACAAGGGCCGAAAAACTGTTTTTT
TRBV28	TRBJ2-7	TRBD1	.	CASSLTGGIYEQYF	TGTGCCAGCAGTTTGACAGGGGGCATTTACGAGCAGTACTTC
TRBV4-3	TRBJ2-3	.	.	CASSQAPVARRLIWSDTQYF	TGCGCCAGCAGCCAGGCCCCCGTGGCTAGAAGGTTAATCTGGTCAGATACGCAGTATTTT
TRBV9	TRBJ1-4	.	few	CASSPRAGAEKLFF	TGTGCCAGCAGCCCCAGGGCGGGGGCTGAAAAACTGTTTTTT
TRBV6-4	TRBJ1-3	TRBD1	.	CASSEGTGPGNTIYF	TGTGCCAGCAGTGAGGGGACAGGGCCTGGAAACACCATATATTTT